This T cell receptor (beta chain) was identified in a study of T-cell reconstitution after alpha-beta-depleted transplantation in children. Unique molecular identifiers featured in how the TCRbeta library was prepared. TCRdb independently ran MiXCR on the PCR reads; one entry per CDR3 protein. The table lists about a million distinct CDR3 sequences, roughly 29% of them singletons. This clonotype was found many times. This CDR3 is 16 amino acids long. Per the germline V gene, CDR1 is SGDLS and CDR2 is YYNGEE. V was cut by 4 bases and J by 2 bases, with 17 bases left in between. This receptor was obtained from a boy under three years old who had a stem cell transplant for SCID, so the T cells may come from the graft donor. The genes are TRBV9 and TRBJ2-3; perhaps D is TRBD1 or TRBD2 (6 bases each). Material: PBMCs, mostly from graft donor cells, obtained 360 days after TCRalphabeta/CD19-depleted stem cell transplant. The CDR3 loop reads CASSLGGTPLTDTQYF. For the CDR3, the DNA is TGTGCCAGCAGCCTAGGCGGGACACCCCTCACAGATACGCAGTATTTT. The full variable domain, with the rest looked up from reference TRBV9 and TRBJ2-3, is DSGVTQTPKHLITATGQRVTLRCSPRSGDLSVYWYQQSLDQGLQFLIQYYNGEERAKGNILERFSAQQFPDLHSELNLSSLELGDSALYFCASSLGGTPLTDTQYFGPGTRLTVL.